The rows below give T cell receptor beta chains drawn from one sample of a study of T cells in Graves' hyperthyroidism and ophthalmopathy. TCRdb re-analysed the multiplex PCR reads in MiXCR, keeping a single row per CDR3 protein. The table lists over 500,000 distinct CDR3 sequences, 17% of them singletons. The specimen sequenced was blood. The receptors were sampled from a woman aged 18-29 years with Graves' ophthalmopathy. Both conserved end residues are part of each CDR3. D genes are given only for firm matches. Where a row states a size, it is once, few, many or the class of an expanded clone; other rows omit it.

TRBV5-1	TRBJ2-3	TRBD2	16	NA	TGCGCCAGCAGCTTGACTAGCGGGAGCGGCACAGATACGCAGTATTTT	CASSLTSGSGTDTQYF
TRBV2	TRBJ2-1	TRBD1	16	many	TGTGCCAGCAGTGCACCGGGGACAGGGGCATACAATGAGCAGTTCTTC	CASSAPGTGAYNEQFF
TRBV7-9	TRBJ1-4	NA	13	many	TGTGCCAGCAGCCCTCCAGCTGCAGAAAAACTGTTTTTT	CASSPPAAEKLFF
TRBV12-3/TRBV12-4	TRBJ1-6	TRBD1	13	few	TGTGCCAGCAGTGCGGACAGGGGGGCACCCCTCCACTTT	CASSADRGAPLHF
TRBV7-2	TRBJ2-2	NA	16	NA	TGTGCCAGCAGACCCACTCCGGGTTCAGCAGGCGGGGAGCTGTTTTTT	CASRPTPGSAGGELFF
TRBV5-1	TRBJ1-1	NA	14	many	TGCGCCAGCAGCTTAGATGGGGATGGCACTGAAGCTTTCTTT	CASSLDGDGTEAFF
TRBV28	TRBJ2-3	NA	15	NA	TGTGCCAGCAGTCACGGGGGCGCGGGAACAGATACGCAGTATTTT	CASSHGGAGTDTQYF
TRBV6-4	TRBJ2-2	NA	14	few	TGTGCCAGCAGTGCGGGACAAGACACCGGGGAGCTGTTTTTT	CASSAGQDTGELFF
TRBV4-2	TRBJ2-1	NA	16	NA	TGTGCCAGCAGCCAAGATCCGGGAGAGGGTGGGAATGAGCAGTTCTTC	CASSQDPGEGGNEQFF
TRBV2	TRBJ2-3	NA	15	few	TGTGCCAGCAGTGACTCGCCAGAGGGCACAGATACGCAGTATTTT	CASSDSPEGTDTQYF
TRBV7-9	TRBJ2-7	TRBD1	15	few	TGTGCCAGCAGCCCACCGGGACAGGAACCGGACGAGCAGCACTTC	CASSPPGQEPDEQHF
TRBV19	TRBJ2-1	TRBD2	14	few	TGTGCCAGTAGTTTGAGCGGGAGCATGGATGAGCAGTTCTTC	CASSLSGSMDEQFF
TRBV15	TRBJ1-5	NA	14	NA	TGTTCCACCAGCAGGGACGGGAACAATCAGCCCCAGCATTTT	CSTSRDGNNQPQHF
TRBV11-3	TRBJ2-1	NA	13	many	TGTGCCAGCAGCTTGGGACCGTCCAATGAGCAGTTCTTC	CASSLGPSNEQFF
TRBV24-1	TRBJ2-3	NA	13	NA	TGTGCCACCAGTGACCGGGACTGGGATACGCAGTATTTT	CATSDRDWDTQYF
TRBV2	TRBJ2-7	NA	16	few	TGTGCCAGCAGTGAAGGTTCGGTGGGGGTCAACTACGAGCAGTACTTC	CASSEGSVGVNYEQYF
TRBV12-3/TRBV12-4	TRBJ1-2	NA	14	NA	TGTGCCAGCAGTTTTACGGGGGGGGGGGACGGCTACACCTTC	CASSFTGGGDGYTF
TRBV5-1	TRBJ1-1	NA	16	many	TGCGCCAGCAGCCGCTCGGCAATTGGGGGACACACTGAAGCTTTCTTT	CASSRSAIGGHTEAFF
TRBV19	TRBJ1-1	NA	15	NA	TGTGCCAGTAGAGTGACCGGGACGGCGAACACTGAAGCTTTCTTT	CASRVTGTANTEAFF
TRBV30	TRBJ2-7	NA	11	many	TGTGCCTGGAAGGGGACCTACGAGCAGTACTTC	CAWKGTYEQYF
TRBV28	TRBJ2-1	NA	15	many	TGTGCCAGCAGTAGCGTCGGGAGATCGGGCAATGAGCAGTTCTTC	CASSSVGRSGNEQFF
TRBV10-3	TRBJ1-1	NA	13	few	TGTGCCATCACCGGGACTCCGAACACTGAAGCTTTCTTT	CAITGTPNTEAFF
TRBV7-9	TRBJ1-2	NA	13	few	TGTGCCAGCAGCTTAAAGGCAGGGGATGGCTACACCTTC	CASSLKAGDGYTF
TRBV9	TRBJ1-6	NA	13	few	TGTGCCAGCAGCGCAGAACAGGGCTCACCCCTCCACTTT	CASSAEQGSPLHF
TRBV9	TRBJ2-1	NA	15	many	TGTGCCAGCAGCGTAGATTCAGGGACCTACAATGAGCAGTTCTTC	CASSVDSGTYNEQFF
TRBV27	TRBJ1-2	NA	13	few	TGTGCCAGCAGTTTTAACAGACTCTATGGCTACACCTTC	CASSFNRLYGYTF
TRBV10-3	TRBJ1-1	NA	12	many	TGTGCCATCGGGCCTGCGGGCACTGAAGCTTTCTTT	CAIGPAGTEAFF
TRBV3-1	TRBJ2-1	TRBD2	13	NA	TGTGCCAGCAGCCAAGATGAGGGACTAGCCTTGTTCTTC	CASSQDEGLALFF
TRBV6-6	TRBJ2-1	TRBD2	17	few	TGTGCCAGCAGTTACGCCCTAAGACGGGGGGCCTACAATGAGCAGTTCTTC	CASSYALRRGAYNEQFF
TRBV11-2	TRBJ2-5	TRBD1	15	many	TGTGCCAGCAGCTTAGGCGGACAGGCCCAAGAGACCCAGTACTTC	CASSLGGQAQETQYF
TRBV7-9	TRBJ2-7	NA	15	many	TGTGCCAGCAGCTTACAGGGGTATGATTCCTACGAGCAGTACTTC	CASSLQGYDSYEQYF
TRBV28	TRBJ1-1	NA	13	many	TGTGCCAGCAGGGAGGACGCGAACACTGAAGCTTTCTTT	CASREDANTEAFF
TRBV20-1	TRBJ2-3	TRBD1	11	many	TGCAGTGCTACGACAGGGGGCATGCAGTATTTT	CSATTGGMQYF
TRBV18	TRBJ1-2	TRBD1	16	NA	TGTGCCAGCTCACCACCTTCGGGACAGGCAACCTATGGCTACACCTTC	CASSPPSGQATYGYTF
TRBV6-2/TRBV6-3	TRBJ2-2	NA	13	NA	TGTGCCAGCAACGACCCAAACACCGGGGAGCTGTTTTTT	CASNDPNTGELFF
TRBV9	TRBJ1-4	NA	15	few	TGTGCCAGCAGCGTAGGAGGGGCCCGGGGTGAAAAACTGTTTTTT	CASSVGGARGEKLFF
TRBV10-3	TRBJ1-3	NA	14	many	TGTGCCATCAGTGGGACGATATCTGGAAACACCATATATTTT	CAISGTISGNTIYF
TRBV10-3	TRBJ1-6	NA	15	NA	TGTGCCATCCGTCAGGGAGATCGGCATAATTCACCCCTCCACTTT	CAIRQGDRHNSPLHF
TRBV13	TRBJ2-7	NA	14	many	TGTGCCAGCAGCCCAGCAGGGCGGTCCTACGAGCAGTACTTC	CASSPAGRSYEQYF
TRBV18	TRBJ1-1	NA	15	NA	TGTGCCAGCTCACCAATACCGGGGGACCGGACTGAAGCTTTCTTT	CASSPIPGDRTEAFF
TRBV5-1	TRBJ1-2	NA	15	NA	TGCGCCAGCAGCCTCACCGGGACCCGAGGCTATGGCTACACCTTC	CASSLTGTRGYGYTF
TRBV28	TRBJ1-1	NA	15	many	TGTGCCAGCAGTGAGGTAGGCAGGGTAAACACTGAAGCTTTCTTT	CASSEVGRVNTEAFF
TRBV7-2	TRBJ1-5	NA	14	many	TGTGCCAGCAGCTCGCGGGATCGGGGTAAGCCCCAGCATTTT	CASSSRDRGKPQHF
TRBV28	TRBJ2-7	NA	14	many	TGTGCCAGCAGTTCCCTCTTGGTACTCTACGAGCAGTACTTC	CASSSLLVLYEQYF
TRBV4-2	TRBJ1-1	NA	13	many	TGTGCCAGCAGCCAGACAGAGAACACTGAAGCTTTCTTT	CASSQTENTEAFF
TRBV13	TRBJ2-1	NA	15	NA	TGTGCCAGCAGCCAAGGACATGGGCCCTACAATGAGCAGTTCTTC	CASSQGHGPYNEQFF
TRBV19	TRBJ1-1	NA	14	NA	TGTGCCAGTAGTATATCGGGCAGGGGCACTGAAGCTTTCTTT	CASSISGRGTEAFF
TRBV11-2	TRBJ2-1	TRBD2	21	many	TGTGCCAGCAGCTTCCCCAAGGGGGCTAGCGGGAGTGTCAGCTCCTACAATGAGCAGTTCTTC	CASSFPKGASGSVSSYNEQFF
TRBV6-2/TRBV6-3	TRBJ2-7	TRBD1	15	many	TGTGCCAGCAGGAAGCCAACAGGGGTACTGTACGAGCAGTACTTC	CASRKPTGVLYEQYF
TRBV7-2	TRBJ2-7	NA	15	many	TGTGCCAGCAGCTTAGGAACGTTGGGGCCCTACGAGCAGTACTTC	CASSLGTLGPYEQYF
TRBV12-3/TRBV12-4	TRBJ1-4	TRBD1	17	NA	TGTGCCAGCAGTTTAGAGGACAGGAGCGGTGTTTGTGAAAAACTGTTTTTT	CASSLEDRSGVCEKLFF
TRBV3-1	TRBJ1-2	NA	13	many	TGTGCCAGCAGCCAAGGCATAAACTATGGCTACACCTTC	CASSQGINYGYTF
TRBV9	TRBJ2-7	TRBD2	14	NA	TGTGCCAGCAGCGTAGAGGCTAGCGGGAGCGAGCAGTACTTC	CASSVEASGSEQYF
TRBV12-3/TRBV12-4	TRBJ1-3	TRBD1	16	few	TGTGCCAGCTCCACCTCGGGGGGACAGGGGGGAAACACCATATATTTT	CASSTSGGQGGNTIYF
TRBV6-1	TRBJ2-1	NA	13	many	TGTGCCAGCAGGGAGGAAGGGATGAATGAGCAGTTCTTC	CASREEGMNEQFF
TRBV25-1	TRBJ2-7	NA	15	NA	TGTGCCAGCAGTGACCCCGGCATACTGAACAATGAGCAGTACTTC	CASSDPGILNNEQYF